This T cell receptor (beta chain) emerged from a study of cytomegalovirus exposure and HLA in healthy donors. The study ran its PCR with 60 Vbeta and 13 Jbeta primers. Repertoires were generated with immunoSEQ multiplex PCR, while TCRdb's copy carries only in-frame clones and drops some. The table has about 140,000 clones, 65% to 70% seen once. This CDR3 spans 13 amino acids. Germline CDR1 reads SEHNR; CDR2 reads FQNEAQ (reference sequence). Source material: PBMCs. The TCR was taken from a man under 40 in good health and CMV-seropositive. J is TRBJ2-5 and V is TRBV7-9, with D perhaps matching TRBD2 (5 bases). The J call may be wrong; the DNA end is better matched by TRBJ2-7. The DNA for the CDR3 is TGTGCCAGCAGCCTAGGACTTTTCTACGAGCAGTACTTC. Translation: CASSLGLFYEQYF.